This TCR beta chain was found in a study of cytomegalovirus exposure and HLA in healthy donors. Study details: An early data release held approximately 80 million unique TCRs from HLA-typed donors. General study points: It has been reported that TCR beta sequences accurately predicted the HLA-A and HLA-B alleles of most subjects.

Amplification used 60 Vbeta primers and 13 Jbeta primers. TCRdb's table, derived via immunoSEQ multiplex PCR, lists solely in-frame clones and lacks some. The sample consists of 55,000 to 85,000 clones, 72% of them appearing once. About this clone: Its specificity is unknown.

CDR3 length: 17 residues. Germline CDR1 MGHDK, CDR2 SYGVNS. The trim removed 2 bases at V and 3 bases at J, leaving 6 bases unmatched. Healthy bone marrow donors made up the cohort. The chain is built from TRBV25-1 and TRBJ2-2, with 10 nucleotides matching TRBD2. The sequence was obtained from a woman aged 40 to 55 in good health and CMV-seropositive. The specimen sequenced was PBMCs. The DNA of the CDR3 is TGTGCCAGCAGTGAACTAGCGGGGGAACGGGACACCGGGGAGCTGTTTTTT. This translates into CASSELAGERDTGELFF.